This is a list of T cell receptor beta chains from one sample in a study of blood T cell repertoires in COVID-19. Repertoires were generated with immunoSEQ multiplex PCR, while TCRdb's copy carries only in-frame clones and drops some. The sample has 300,000 or so clones, over 75% seen once; the top ten hold about 1.1%. The sample comprised PBMCs or T cells enriched from blood (not recorded which). All receptors come from a woman in her twenties or thirties who had recovered from COVID-19. CDR3s leave out the opening cysteine and the closing phenylalanine or tryptophan. Size is omitted from some rows. Given values are once, few, many or a class for expanded clones.

j_call,clone_size,v_call,cdr3_aa
TRBJ2-3,-,TRBV11-3,ASSSGTGTDLNTDTQY
TRBJ2-7,-,TRBV2,ASSDQSYEQY
TRBJ2-1,-,TRBV7-2,ASRLAGESEQF
TRBJ2-7,-,TRBV3-1/TRBV3-2,ASSQQLDPSYEQY
TRBJ2-7,few,TRBV5-4,ASSRTGIGGEQY
TRBJ1-2,-,TRBV19,ASSVDSSFYGYT
TRBJ2-1,-,TRBV7-9,ASSLADPGNEQF
TRBJ2-1,-,TRBV7-8,ASSMYRFSSYNEQF
TRBJ2-1,-,TRBV27,ASSLAGDGNEQF
TRBJ1-6,-,TRBV5-1,ASSLSTDYNSPLH
TRBJ1-1,-,TRBV19,ASSFTGTGNTEAF
TRBJ1-3,-,TRBV7-2,ASSSPIVDRSGNTIY
TRBJ2-5,-,TRBV6-5,ASRPGTGVRETQY
TRBJ2-7,-,TRBV30,AWRRSEGLARNEQY
TRBJ1-3,-,TRBV14,ASSQIQGKLVAGNTIY
TRBJ1-1,-,TRBV9,ASSARQGANTEAF
TRBJ2-4,-,TRBV10-1,ASSDGTGGFAKNIQY
TRBJ2-2,-,TRBV28,ASVPASGTANTGELF
TRBJ2-7,-,TRBV7-2,ASSLLAGASYEQY
TRBJ2-7,-,TRBV7-2,ASSLEQGEYEQY
TRBJ2-2,-,TRBV10-2,ASSEDLSLEDTGELF
TRBJ1-2,-,TRBV11-1,ASSPSGGANGYT
TRBJ2-1,-,TRBV5-4,ASRTGLAVYNEQF
TRBJ2-1,-,TRBV12-3/TRBV12-4,ASSPGGYNEQF
TRBJ2-3,-,TRBV3-1/TRBV3-2,ASSQEIGTGGTDTQY
TRBJ1-5,-,TRBV7-2,ASSLGLAGGLGNQPQH
TRBJ2-2,-,TRBV5-6,ASSLGRGNTGELF
TRBJ1-2,-,TRBV27,ASSSSPQGNYGYT
TRBJ1-1,-,TRBV7-8,ASSLAVGQEAF
TRBJ2-5,-,TRBV7-2,ASSQAGKQETQY
TRBJ2-7,-,TRBV10-3,AISDRGFEQY
TRBJ2-2,-,TRBV7-9,ASSHSRGLASGELF
TRBJ2-3,-,TRBV28,ASGDLNTDTQY
TRBJ2-7,-,TRBV2,ASSGGTRGYEQY
TRBJ2-2,once,TRBV27,ASSLWPTGELF
TRBJ1-4,-,TRBV21-1,ASSKDGGRRGTTNEKLF
TRBJ1-6,-,TRBV14,ASSQLGQGYSPLH
TRBJ2-3,-,TRBV6-5,ASSARGLYTQY
TRBJ1-5,once,TRBV19,ASSSRGNQPQH
TRBJ2-2,-,TRBV25-1,ASSAVLGTGLSGELF
TRBJ1-5,-,TRBV3-1/TRBV3-2,ASSHGTAPPQPQH